Shown below are 5 T cell receptor beta chains from a single sample sequenced in a study of shared clonotypes between healthy human individuals. Sequencing used immunoSEQ multiplex PCR; TCRdb keeps in-frame clones, though not all of them. In the table there are 1,500,000 or so clones, approximately 98.5% of which are singletons. The sample taken for sequencing was naive CD4+ T cells sorted from blood. Specified subset: CD45RA+ positively selected. Receptors originate from a young man in good health.

This rearrangement joins TRBV25-1 to TRBJ2-1, with D uncertain. Germline CDR1 MGHDK, CDR2 SYGVNS. The CDR3 extends over 13 amino acids. The germline V and J ends were trimmed by 6 bases and 8 bases, with 14 bases remaining between them. The CDR3 DNA sequence: TGTGCCAGCAGGGGGATCGGACGCGATGAGCAGTTCTTC. Protein: CASRGIGRDEQFF.

The chain couples TRBV7-2 to TRBJ2-7; 7 bases align to TRBD1. Per the germline V gene, CDR1 is SGHTA and CDR2 is FQGNSA. V was pared by 5 bases and J by 3 bases, with 4 bases of the junction left unmatched. The length of the CDR3 is 13 residues. Here the CDR3 DNA reads TGTGCCAGCAGCATCCGGGACAGCTACGAGCAGTACTTC. As protein: CASSIRDSYEQYF.

This chain uses TRBV10-3 with TRBJ2-4; TRBD1 might be the D (5 bases). The V end was cut by 5 bases, the J end by 0 bases, with 11 bases between. Germline assignment: CDR1 ENHRY and CDR2 SYGVKD. The CDR3 is 15 amino acids. The chain's CDR3 is CAISPTGLAKNIQYF. The CDR3 region has the DNA TGTGCCATCAGTCCTACAGGTCTAGCCAAAAACATTCAGTACTTC.

The V call is TRBV28, the J call TRBJ2-7; 8 nucleotides align to TRBD1. V was pared by 5 bases and J by 4 bases, with 4 bases of the junction left unmatched. The CDR3 extends over 13 amino acids. Germline V gene data show CDR1 as MDHEN and CDR2 as SYDVKM. The CDR3 region has the DNA TGTGCCAGCAGTGGACAGGGCGGGTACGAGCAGTACTTC. This gives the protein CASSGQGGYEQYF. Looking up the rest from reference TRBV28 and TRBJ2-7 gives the full variable domain: DVKVTQSSRYLVKRTGEKVFLECVQDMDHENMFWYRQDPGLGLRLIYFSYDVKMKEKGDIPEGYSVSREKKERFSLILESASTNQTSMYLCASSGQGGYEQYFGPGTRLTVT.

The rearrangement joins TRBV4-2 to TRBJ2-1, with 7 bases matching TRBD2. The germline gives CDR1 LGHNA, CDR2 YNFKEQ. This CDR3 region has 15 residues. Germline trimming cut 1 base from V and 1 base from J; bases unmatched to any gene: 1. CDR3 coding DNA: TGTGCCAGCAGCCAAGGGCGGGAGTCCTACAATGAGCAGTTCTTC. The encoded protein is CASSQGRESYNEQFF.